This section outlines one T cell receptor beta chain sequence together with its context. This sample is part of a study of blood T cell repertoires in COVID-19. Turning to the study itself: The origin of the acute and convalescent COVID-19 samples was the United States, Italy and Spain. PBMCs, B-cell-depleted T cells, or T cells were the source of the cDNA or gDNA that made up the material.

In the study's own analysis: How many nucleated cells were present was estimated from reference gene primer amplification. The method was immunoSEQ multiplex PCR; TCRdb's version includes in-frame clones alone and lacks a portion of them. That table gives V, J and clone size, and the DNA gave D and trimming. This sample has fewer than 250,000 clones; approximately 80% occur once, and the top ten carry approximately 1.9%. The CDR3 sequence is 15 residues long. Trimming removed 4 bases at V and 0 bases at J, with 12 bases between. The germline V gene has CDR1 MNHEY and CDR2 SVGAGI. The sequencing input was peripheral blood. This chain joins TRBV6-5 and TRBJ1-2; D unclear. This receptor was obtained from a woman older than 75 with acute or convalescent COVID-19. This CDR3 is CASSSPNRANYGYTF. Here the CDR3 DNA reads TGTGCCAGCAGTTCTCCGAACCGAGCTAACTATGGCTACACCTTC.